The clone carrying this T cell receptor beta chain was counted between two and nine times. With V trimmed by 5 bases and J by 10 bases, 7 bases remained unmatched. This CDR3 has 14 amino acids. Germline V lookup: CDR1 SEHNR, CDR2 FQNEAQ (reference sequence). Via MiXCR, TCRdb re-called the RT-PCR reads, giving one row per CDR3 protein. The sample holds almost 700,000 distinct CDR3 sequences, approximately 15% seen once. The source is a female donor in good health, serving as a healthy control. The chain links TRBV7-9 to TRBJ1-6, with TRBD1 identical over 8 bases. The sample taken for sequencing was memory CD4+ T cells from blood. Here the CDR3 reads CASSRPTGDSPLHF. CDR3 nucleotides: TGTGCCAGCAGCCGACCGACAGGGGACTCACCCCTCCACTTT.